Below are 13 T cell receptor beta chains sequenced from a single sample in a study of metastatic and nonmetastatic thyroid tumors. Using MiXCR, TCRdb reanalyzed the PCR reads. The sample lists about 4,300 clones, roughly 30% occurring once. None of the patients had undergone any treatment ahead of thyroid surgery. Sample: adjacent normal tissue. The receptor source for this set is a female donor with papillary thyroid cancer or a benign thyroid nodule (not recorded which). Some clones in this sample may be carry-over from other donors' samples.

The chain carries TRBV6-1 and TRBJ2-1, with TRBD2 identical over 7 bases. V lost 7 bases and J lost 4; bases outside the gene matches: 7. The germline V gene encodes CDR1 MNHNS and CDR2 SASEGT. The CDR3 totals 14 residues. The CDR3 reads CASTAGDRYNEQFF. The CDR3 DNA follows: TGTGCCAGCACGGCGGGGGACCGTTACAATGAGCAGTTCTTC.

This chain uses TRBV9 with TRBJ1-2; D perhaps matches TRBD1 (5 bases). Germline values: CDR1 SGDLS, CDR2 YYNGEE. This CDR3 region has 16 residues. V lost 0 bases to trimming and J lost 4 bases, with 16 bases between them. The CDR3 loop reads CASSVAEPGSAYGYTF. DNA of the CDR3: TGTGCCAGCAGCGTAGCTGAACCAGGGTCCGCCTATGGCTACACCTTC.

The rearrangement uses TRBV6-1 and TRBJ2-2; 8 bases agree with TRBD2. Germline V gene lookup returns CDR1 MNHNS and CDR2 SASEGT. The CDR3 extends over 12 amino acids. The V and J ends lost 7 bases and 7 bases, in that order; junction bases with no gene match: 2. CDR3 loop: CASTTSGGELFF. The CDR3 bases are TGTGCCAGCACAACTAGCGGCGGGGAGCTGTTTTTT.

This clone was detected a few times. This chain uses TRBV6-2 or TRBV6-3 with TRBJ1-1, with D uncertain. The CDR3 sequence is 15 residues long. Germline V gene data show CDR1 as MNHEY and CDR2 as SVGEGT. Trimming took off 3 bases at V and 1 base at J, with 12 bases between the two ends. CDR3 DNA: TGTGCCAGCAGTTATATCAGCAGCACGAACACTGAAGCTTTCTTT. As protein: CASSYISSTNTEAFF.

V and J are TRBV12-3 or TRBV12-4 and TRBJ1-2, with TRBD1 matching 9 bases. The CDR3 extends over 13 amino acids. Trimming took 5 bases from V and 6 from J; bases not matched to a gene: 4. The CDR3 nucleotides read TGTGCCAGCAGTCGGACAGGGGCGAATGGCTACACCTTC. This translates into CASSRTGANGYTF.

This clone was observed a few times. The chain uses TRBV27 and TRBJ1-5, with no clear D. CDR1 MNHEY and CDR2 SMNVEV come from the germline V gene (reference sequence). Trimming shortened V by 2 bases and J by 1 base, and 3 bases separated the two germline ends. This CDR3 is built from 13 residues. The CDR3 protein is CASSLQSNQPQHF. The CDR3 DNA reads TGTGCCAGCAGTTTACAGAGCAATCAGCCCCAGCATTTT.

In this sample, this clone is large. The chain uses TRBV28 and TRBJ2-1, with D possibly called TRBD1 or TRBD2 (5 bases each). This CDR3 region has 16 residues. Trimming took 6 bases from V and 8 from J, leaving 23 bases between them. The germline CDR1 and CDR2 sequences are MDHEN and SYDVKM. CDR3 nucleotides: TGTGCCAGCAGCCCTCTTACCGGGACGTCGTATGATGAGCAGTTCTTC. Its translation is CASSPLTGTSYDEQFF. Full variable domain (rest looked up from reference TRBV28 and TRBJ2-1): DVKVTQSSRYLVKRTGEKVFLECVQDMDHENMFWYRQDPGLGLRLIYFSYDVKMKEKGDIPEGYSVSREKKERFSLILESASTNQTSMYLCASSPLTGTSYDEQFFGPGTRLTVL.

Only one count was recorded for this clone. This chain links TRBV20-1 with TRBJ2-3; D not resolved. In germline, CDR1 is DFQATT, CDR2 SNEGSKA (reference sequence). The V and J ends lost 2 bases and 2 bases respectively, with 17 bases between them. The CDR3 extends over 16 amino acids. In nucleotides, the CDR3 is TGCAGTGCTAGACCCCCGACTGGAGAACACACAGATACGCAGTATTTT. Its protein is CSARPPTGEHTDTQYF.

Note on this clone: At one end, the junction sequence differs from germline, possibly due to a read error. The J gene is TRBJ2-1, the V gene TRBV13, with D perhaps matching TRBD2 (8 bases). The CDR3 runs to 14 residues. Germline V CDR1 and CDR2: PRHDT, FYEKMQ (reference sequence). CDR3 DNA sequence: TGTGCCAGCATCTTAGCGGGACAGAGCTATGAGCAGTACTTT. This sequence encodes CASILAGQSYEQYF.

In this sample, this clone is medium-sized. Sequence at one end of the junction differs from germline and may be a read error. The chain's CDR3 is CSVPAPGLAGGCWF. The CDR3 nucleotides are TGCAGCGTGCCAGCTCCGGGACTAGCGGGTGGATGTTGGTTT. The chain joins TRBV29-1 to TRBJ2-3, with 12 bases aligning to TRBD2. The CDR3 sequence is 14 residues long. The V gene's germline CDR1 is SQVTM and CDR2 ANQGSEA.

The chain couples TRBV7-9 to TRBJ2-2; no clear D. The CDR3 is 13 residues long. The germline gives CDR1 SEHNR, CDR2 FQNEAQ (reference sequence). V gave up 0 bases and J gave up 3 bases, with 2 bases separating them. For the CDR3, the DNA is TGTGCCAGCAGCTTAGCGGACACCGGGGAGCTGTTTTTT. It encodes CASSLADTGELFF.

This clone was counted a few times. This chain links TRBV6-1 with TRBJ2-1; D perhaps matches TRBD2 (7 bases). V lost 8 bases and J lost 8, with 19 bases in between. From germline, CDR1 is MNHNS and CDR2 SASEGT. CDR3 size: 14 residues. The CDR3 sequence: CASGGTEGGDEQFF. Written as DNA, the CDR3 is TGTGCCAGCGGTGGGACCGAGGGGGGGGATGAGCAGTTCTTC.

The chain recombines TRBV7-2 with TRBJ1-5, with D possibly matching TRBD1 (5 bases). This CDR3 spans 13 amino acids. Germline V gene data show CDR1 as SGHTA and CDR2 as FQGNSA. The V gene lost 1 base and the J gene lost 7 bases, with 8 bases spanning the gap. CDR3 sequence: CASSLGGEQPQHF. The CDR3 DNA is TGTGCCAGCAGCTTAGGAGGGGAGCAGCCCCAGCATTTT.